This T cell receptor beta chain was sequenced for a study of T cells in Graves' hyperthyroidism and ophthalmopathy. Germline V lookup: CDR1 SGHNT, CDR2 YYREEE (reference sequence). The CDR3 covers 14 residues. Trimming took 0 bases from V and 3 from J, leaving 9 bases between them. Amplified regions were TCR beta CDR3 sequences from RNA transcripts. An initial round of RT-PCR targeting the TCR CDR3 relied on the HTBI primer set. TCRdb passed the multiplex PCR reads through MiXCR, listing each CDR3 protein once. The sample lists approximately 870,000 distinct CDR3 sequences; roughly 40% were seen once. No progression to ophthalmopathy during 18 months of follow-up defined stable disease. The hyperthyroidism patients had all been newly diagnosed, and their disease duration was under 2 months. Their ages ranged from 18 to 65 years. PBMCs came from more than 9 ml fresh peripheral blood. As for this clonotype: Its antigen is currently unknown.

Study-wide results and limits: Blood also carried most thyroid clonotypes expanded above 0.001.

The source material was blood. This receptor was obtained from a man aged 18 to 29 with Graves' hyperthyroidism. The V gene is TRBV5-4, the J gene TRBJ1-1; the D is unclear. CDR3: CASSLAAGYTEAFF. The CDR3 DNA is TGTGCCAGCAGCTTGGCCGCCGGGTACACTGAAGCTTTCTTT.